Below are 15 T cell receptor beta chains sequenced from a single sample in a study of OX40 agonist ivuxolimab in advanced cancers. Sequencing used immunoSEQ multiplex PCR; TCRdb keeps in-frame clones, though not all of them. The sample has tens of thousands of clones; roughly 81% are singletons. The material sequenced was CD4+ or CD8+ T cells sorted from blood, taken in a trial of the OX40 agonist ivuxolimab. These TCRs come from an adult with an advanced solid tumor such as melanoma, head and neck, liver or kidney cancer.

This rearrangement joins TRBV7-2 to TRBJ1-5; perhaps TRBD1 as D (5 bases). Germline-derived CDR1 and CDR2 are SGHTA and FQGNSA. The CDR3 has 17 residues. V lost 0 bases, J lost 3 bases, and 15 bases lay in between. CDR3 in DNA: TGTGCCAGCAGCTTAGCGGGGGGAGCCCCTTCCAATCAGCCCCAGCATTTT. Residues: CASSLAGGAPSNQPQHF.

The chain joins TRBV25-1 to TRBJ2-5, with a weak D call TRBD1 (6 bases). CDR3 length equals 12 residues. V was shortened by 6 bases and J by 7 bases, with 12 bases between the two germline ends. Germline loops: CDR1 MGHDK, CDR2 SYGVNS. The CDR3 sequence: CASSSTGGTQYF. For the CDR3, the DNA is TGTGCCAGCAGCTCGACAGGCGGGACCCAGTACTTC.

The chain has TRBV19 and TRBJ1-6, with TRBD1 matching 9 bases. Germline values: CDR1 LNHDA, CDR2 SQIVND (reference sequence). The CDR3 has 14 residues. Germline trimming cut 5 bases from V and 10 bases from J; bases unmatched to any gene: 6. The CDR3 coding sequence is TGTGCCAGTAGTGAGGACAGGGGTAACTCACCCCTCCACTTT. It yields the protein CASSEDRGNSPLHF.

The rearrangement links TRBV18 to TRBJ1-5; D is undetermined. Germline V CDR1 and CDR2: KGHSH, LQKENI. The V end lost 3 bases, the J end lost 0 bases, and 6 bases lay between the germline ends. The CDR3 is made up of 14 amino acids. The CDR3 protein is CASSPSLSNQPQHF. The CDR3, as DNA: TGTGCCAGCTCACCTTCTCTTAGCAATCAGCCCCAGCATTTT.

The chain recombines TRBV6-1 with TRBJ1-3, with D possibly matching TRBD1 (5 bases). This CDR3 has 18 residues. Trimming removed 0 bases from V and 0 bases from J, with 15 bases in between. Germline V gene data show CDR1 as MNHNS and CDR2 as SASEGT. The CDR3 sequence: CASSEAPHGASSGNTIYF. As DNA, the CDR3 is TGTGCCAGCAGTGAAGCGCCGCACGGGGCAAGCTCTGGAAACACCATATATTTT.

The chain uses TRBV19 and TRBJ2-3, with no clear D. With 7 bases removed from V and 0 bases from J, the gap between germline ends came to 14 bases. The germline CDR1 and CDR2 sequences are LNHDA and SQIVND (reference sequence). This CDR3 has 15 residues. CDR3 region: CASKPNTGSTDTQYF. DNA for the CDR3: TGTGCCAGTAAACCCAACACTGGTAGCACAGATACGCAGTATTTT.

This chain links TRBV18 with TRBJ1-5; TRBD1 is a possible D gene (5 bases). Germline assignment: CDR1 KGHSH and CDR2 LQKENI. The CDR3 consists of 12 residues. The V gene lost 2 bases and the J gene lost 10 bases, with 9 bases spanning the gap. As DNA, the CDR3 is TGTGCCAGCTCACCAGGGGGAAGACCCCAGCATTTT. Residues: CASSPGGRPQHF.

The chain is built from TRBV19 and TRBJ2-7; D is perhaps TRBD2 (6 bases). V was shortened by 3 bases and J by 2 bases, with 14 bases between the two germline ends. Germline V gives CDR1 LNHDA, CDR2 SQIVND (reference sequence). CDR3 size: 15 residues. This chain's CDR3 is CASSIRAGLAYEQYF. For the CDR3, the DNA is TGTGCCAGTAGTATTAGGGCGGGACTCGCCTACGAGCAGTACTTC.

The V gene is TRBV14, the J gene TRBJ2-5; no reliable D call. The CDR3 is 13 residues long. Germline assignment: CDR1 SGHDN and CDR2 FVKESK. Deletions cut 8 bases from V and 5 bases from J, with 15 bases between. This chain's CDR3 is CASAAAAAETQYF. The CDR3 DNA is TGTGCCAGCGCCGCGGCGGCGGCGGAGACCCAGTACTTC.

The chain has TRBV18 and TRBJ2-7; TRBD1 might be the D (6 bases). The germline V and J ends were trimmed by 5 bases and 0 bases, with 11 bases remaining between them. Per germline, CDR1 KGHSH and CDR2 LQKENI. This CDR3 spans 14 amino acids. The chain's CDR3 is CASSRDKSSYEQYF. The CDR3 DNA sequence: TGTGCCAGCTCAAGGGACAAAAGCTCCTACGAGCAGTACTTC.

V usage is TRBV2 and J usage is TRBJ2-7; 13 bases agree with TRBD2. Looked up from germline, CDR1 is SNHLY and CDR2 is FYNNEI. The CDR3 is 16 residues long. With V trimmed by 6 bases and J by 1 base, 6 bases remained unmatched. The CDR3 loop is CASRELAGGLSYEQYF. In nucleotides, the CDR3 is TGTGCCAGCAGGGAACTAGCGGGAGGGTTATCCTACGAGCAGTACTTC.

V is TRBV28 and J is TRBJ1-1; D not certain. Germline V gene lookup returns CDR1 MDHEN and CDR2 SYDVKM. This CDR3 is built from 13 residues. V was shortened by 3 bases and J by 4 bases, with 9 bases between the two germline ends. CDR3 protein: CASSFGSGTEAFF. As DNA, the CDR3 is TGTGCCAGCAGTTTCGGCAGTGGCACTGAAGCTTTCTTT.

The V gene is TRBV7-3, the J gene TRBJ2-7; D gene ambiguous. Germline CDR1 is SGHTA and CDR2 is FQGTGA. The CDR3 consists of 13 residues. Deletions cut 0 bases from V and 5 bases from J, with 8 bases between. CDR3 amino acids: CASSLTLLDEQYF. Written as DNA, the CDR3 is TGTGCCAGCAGCTTAACGCTTCTGGACGAGCAGTACTTC. Variable domain in full (rest from reference TRBV7-3 and TRBJ2-7): GAGVSQTPSNKVTEKGKYVELRCDPISGHTALYWYRQSLGQGPEFLIYFQGTGAADDSGLPNDRFFAVRPEGSVSTLKIQRTERGDSAVYLCASSLTLLDEQYFGPGTRLTVT.

The CDR3 loop is CASSLRNTEAFF. CDR3 nucleotides: TGTGCCAGCAGTTTAAGGAACACTGAAGCTTTCTTT. The rearrangement joins TRBV28 to TRBJ1-1; D uncertain. The CDR3 covers 12 residues. Deletions cut 2 bases from V and 1 base from J, with 2 bases between. Germline V lookup: CDR1 MDHEN, CDR2 SYDVKM.

The chain recombines TRBV27 with TRBJ2-3, with a possible D match to TRBD1 (6 bases). CDR1 MNHEY and CDR2 SMNVEV come from the germline V gene (reference sequence). V lost 6 bases, J lost 5 bases, and 15 bases lay in between. There are 14 residues in the CDR3. For the CDR3, the DNA is TGTGCCAGCAGCTACACAGGGTACGGAGATACGCAGTATTTT. Translating gives CASSYTGYGDTQYF.